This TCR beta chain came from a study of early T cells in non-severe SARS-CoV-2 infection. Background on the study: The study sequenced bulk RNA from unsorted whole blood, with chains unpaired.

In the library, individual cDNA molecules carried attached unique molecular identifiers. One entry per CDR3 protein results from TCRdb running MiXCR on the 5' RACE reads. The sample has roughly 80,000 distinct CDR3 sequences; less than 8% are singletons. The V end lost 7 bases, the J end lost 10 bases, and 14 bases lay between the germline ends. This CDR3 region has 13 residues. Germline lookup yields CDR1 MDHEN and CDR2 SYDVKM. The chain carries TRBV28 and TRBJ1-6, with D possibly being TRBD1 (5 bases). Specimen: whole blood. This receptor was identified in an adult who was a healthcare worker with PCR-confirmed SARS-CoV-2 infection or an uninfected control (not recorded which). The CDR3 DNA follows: TGTGCCAGCATCTACAGGACCAAGTCACCCCTCCACTTT. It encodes CASIYRTKSPLHF.